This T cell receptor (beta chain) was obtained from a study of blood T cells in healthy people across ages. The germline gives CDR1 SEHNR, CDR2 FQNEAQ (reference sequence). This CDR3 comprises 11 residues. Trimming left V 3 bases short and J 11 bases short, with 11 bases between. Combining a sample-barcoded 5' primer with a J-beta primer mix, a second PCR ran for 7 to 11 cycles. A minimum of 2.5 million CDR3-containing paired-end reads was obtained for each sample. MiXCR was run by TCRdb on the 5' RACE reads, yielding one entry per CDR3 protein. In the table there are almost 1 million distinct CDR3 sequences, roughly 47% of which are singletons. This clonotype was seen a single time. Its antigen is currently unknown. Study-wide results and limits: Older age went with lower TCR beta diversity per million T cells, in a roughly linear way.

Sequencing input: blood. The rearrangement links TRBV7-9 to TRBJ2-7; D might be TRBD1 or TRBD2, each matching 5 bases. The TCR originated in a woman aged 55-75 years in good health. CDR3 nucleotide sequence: TGTGCCAGCAGCTTGGACGGGACGGAGTACTTC. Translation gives CASSLDGTEYF.